This TCR beta chain was sequenced for a study of OX40 agonist ivuxolimab in advanced cancers. Study summary: Ivuxolimab, an agonistic anti-OX40 (CD134) antibody, was given to patients.

TCRdb's copy holds only in-frame clones and misses some; the assay was immunoSEQ multiplex PCR. The table shows about 69,000 clones, with 90% occurring only once. With regard to this clone: The antigen remains undetermined.

CDR1 is MDHEN, CDR2 SYDVKM, per germline. This CDR3 is built from 14 residues. J gave up 8 bases and V 5 bases, and 7 bases lay outside the gene matches. General observations from the study: Average numbers of expanded clones were greater in CD8+ T cells than in CD4+. At 0.1 to 3.0 mg/kg, clonal expansion of CD4+ and CD8+ blood T cells had occurred by week 6.

The rearrangement joins TRBV28 to TRBJ2-1; 9 bases match TRBD2. The sample here was CD4+ or CD8+ T cells sorted from blood, taken in a trial of the OX40 agonist ivuxolimab. The sequence came from an adult with an advanced solid tumor such as melanoma, head and neck, liver or kidney cancer. CDR3 region: CASSPSGIWYEQFF. DNA of the CDR3: TGTGCCAGCAGTCCTAGCGGGATTTGGTATGAGCAGTTCTTC.